This T cell receptor beta chain was documented in a study of T cell responses to AZD1222 COVID-19 vaccine. The protocol was immunoSEQ multiplex PCR, while the TCRdb copy is restricted to in-frame clones and leaves out a portion. The table has about 120,000 clones, 91% seen once. The sample here was peripheral blood, taken on day 0 of AZD1222 vaccination. The TCR sequence derives from an adult in good health.

CDR3 in DNA: TGTGCCAGTAGTATCATAGGGCAGCGGAATCAGCCCCAGCATTTT. This encodes CASSIIGQRNQPQHF. V and J are TRBV19 and TRBJ1-5; D gene unclear. The CDR3 contains 15 residues. V lost 3 bases and J 4 bases, leaving 13 bases between the germline ends. Germline lookup yields CDR1 LNHDA and CDR2 SQIVND (reference sequence). Full variable domain (remainder filled in from reference TRBV19 and TRBJ1-5): DGGITQSPKYLFRKEGQNVTLSCEQNLNHDAMYWYRQDPGQGLRLIYYSQIVNDFQKGDIAEGYSVSREKKESFPLTVTSAQKNPTAFYLCASSIIGQRNQPQHFGDGTRLSIL.